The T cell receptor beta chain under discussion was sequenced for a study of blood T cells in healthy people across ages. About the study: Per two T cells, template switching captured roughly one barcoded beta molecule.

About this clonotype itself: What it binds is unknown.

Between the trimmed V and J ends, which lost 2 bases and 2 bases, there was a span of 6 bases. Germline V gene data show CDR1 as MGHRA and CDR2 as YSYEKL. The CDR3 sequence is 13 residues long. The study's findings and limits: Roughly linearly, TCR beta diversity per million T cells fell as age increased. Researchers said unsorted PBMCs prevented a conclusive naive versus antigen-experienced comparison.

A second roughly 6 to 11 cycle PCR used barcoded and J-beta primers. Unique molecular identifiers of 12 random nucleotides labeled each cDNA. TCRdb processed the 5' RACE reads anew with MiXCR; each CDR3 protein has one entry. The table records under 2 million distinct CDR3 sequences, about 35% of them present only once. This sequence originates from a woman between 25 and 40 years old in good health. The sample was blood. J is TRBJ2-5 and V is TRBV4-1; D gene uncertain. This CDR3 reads CASSQTTQETQYF. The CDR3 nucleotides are TGCGCCAGCAGCCAAACTACACAAGAGACCCAGTACTTC.